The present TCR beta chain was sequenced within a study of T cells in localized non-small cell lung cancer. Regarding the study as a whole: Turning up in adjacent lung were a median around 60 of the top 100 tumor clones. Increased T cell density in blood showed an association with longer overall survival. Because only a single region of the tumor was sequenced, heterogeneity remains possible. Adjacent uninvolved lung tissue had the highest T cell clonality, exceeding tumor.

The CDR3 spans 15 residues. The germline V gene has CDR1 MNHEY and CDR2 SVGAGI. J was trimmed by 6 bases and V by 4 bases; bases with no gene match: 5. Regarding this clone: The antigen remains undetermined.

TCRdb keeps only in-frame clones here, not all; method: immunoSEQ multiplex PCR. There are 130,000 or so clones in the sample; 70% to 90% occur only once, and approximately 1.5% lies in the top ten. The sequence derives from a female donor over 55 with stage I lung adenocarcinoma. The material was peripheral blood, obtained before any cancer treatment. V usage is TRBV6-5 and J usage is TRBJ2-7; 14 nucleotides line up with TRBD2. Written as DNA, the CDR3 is TGTGCCAGCAGTTTTGGGACTAGCGGGAGCTCCGAGCAGTACTTC. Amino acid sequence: CASSFGTSGSSEQYF.